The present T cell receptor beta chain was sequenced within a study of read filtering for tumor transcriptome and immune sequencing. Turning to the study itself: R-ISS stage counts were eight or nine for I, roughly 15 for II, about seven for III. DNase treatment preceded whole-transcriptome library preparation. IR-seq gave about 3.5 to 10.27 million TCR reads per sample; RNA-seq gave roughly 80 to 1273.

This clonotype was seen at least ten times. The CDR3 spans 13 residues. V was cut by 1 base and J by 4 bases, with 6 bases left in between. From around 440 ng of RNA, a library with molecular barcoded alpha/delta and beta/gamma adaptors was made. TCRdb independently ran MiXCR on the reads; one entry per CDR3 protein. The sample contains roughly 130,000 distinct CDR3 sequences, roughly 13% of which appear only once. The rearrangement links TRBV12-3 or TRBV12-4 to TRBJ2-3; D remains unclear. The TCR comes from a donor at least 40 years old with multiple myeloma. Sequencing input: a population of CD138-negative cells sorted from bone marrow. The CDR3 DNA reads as TGTGCCAGCAGTTTAGGACATTCAGATACGCAGTATTTT. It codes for CASSLGHSDTQYF.